This T cell receptor (beta chain) originates from a study of T cells in Graves' hyperthyroidism and ophthalmopathy. At least 3 on the Clinical Activity Score was recorded for ophthalmopathy patients, who also had NOSPECS grade at least 4 and duration under 3 months. Thyroid ultrasound, orbital computed tomography, clinical symptoms, and serum thyroxine and TRAb underpinned diagnoses. The CDR3 contains 14 residues. V shed 1 base and J shed 6 bases, with 11 bases lying between them. Germline loops: CDR1 MNHEY, CDR2 SVGEGT. Points from the study as a whole: The blood repertoire included most of the expanded thyroid clonotypes above 0.001.

Ten or more counts support this clonotype. The antigen remains undetermined. The CDR3 regions of TCR beta were amplified from RNA transcripts. An initial round of RT-PCR targeting the TCR CDR3 relied on the HTBI primer set. TCRdb called the multiplex PCR reads again in MiXCR, with one record for every CDR3 protein. The sample carries around 300,000 distinct CDR3 sequences, roughly 22% recorded once. The receptor was derived from a man between 25 and 39 years old with Graves' ophthalmopathy. Sequencing input: blood. The chain uses TRBV6-2 or TRBV6-3 and TRBJ2-3, with D maybe TRBD1 (5 bases). The CDR3 nucleotides read TGTGCCAGCAGTTACTGGGGCGCTACGGATACGCAGTATTTT. Residues: CASSYWGATDTQYF.